A selection of T cell receptor beta chains follows, all from one sample in a study of shared clonotypes between healthy human individuals. Using immunoSEQ multiplex PCR, the repertoire was profiled, and TCRdb retains in-frame clones only, with some absent. The data hold about 1.5 million clones, with about 98% observed a single time. Sequenced input: naive CD4+ T cells sorted from blood. The receptors originated from a man aged 25-45 years in good health. CDR3s include the opening cysteine and the closing phenylalanine or tryptophan. Fields, in order: clone size, V gene, D gene, J gene, CDR3 DNA, CDR3 protein. A D gene is named only where the DNA matches it firmly. The listing skips clone size in some rows; elsewhere it reads once, few, many or a size class.

-,TRBV10-3,TRBD2,TRBJ2-1,TGTGCCATCAGTGAAGGGACTAGCGGGAGCCGCAATGAGCAGTTCTTC,CAISEGTSGSRNEQFF
once,TRBV5-6,TRBD1,TRBJ1-4,TGTGCCAGCAGCCGATGGACAGGGCATAATGAAAAACTGTTTTTT,CASSRWTGHNEKLFF
-,TRBV29-1,-,TRBJ2-1,TGCAGCGTTGAAGGTAGGGGCTTCTACAATGAGCAGTTCTTC,CSVEGRGFYNEQFF
-,TRBV5-1,-,TRBJ2-2,TGCGCCAGCAGCTTGGTCCATAAGAAGACCGGGGAGCTGTTTTTT,CASSLVHKKTGELFF
-,TRBV27,-,TRBJ2-7,TGTGCCAGCAGTCTCGGTGGGGGGTACTACGAGCAGTACTTC,CASSLGGGYYEQYF
-,TRBV10-3,TRBD1,TRBJ2-7,TGTGCCATAAACGAACAGGGGAGCTCCTACGAGCAGTACTTC,CAINEQGSSYEQYF
-,TRBV7-2,-,TRBJ2-4,TGTGCCAGCAGCTCTAATGACAGACGAGCCAAAAACATTCAGTACTTC,CASSSNDRRAKNIQYF
once,TRBV7-9,TRBD1,TRBJ2-1,TGTGCCAGCAGTTATTACCGGGACAGGAGAAATGAGCAGTTCTTC,CASSYYRDRRNEQFF
-,TRBV11-3,-,TRBJ2-5,TGTGCCAGCAGCAAAGTGGGGGGCAAGGAGACCCAGTACTTC,CASSKVGGKETQYF
-,TRBV9,TRBD1,TRBJ2-7,TGTGCCACCACCCTGGGACAGGATAAACACGAGCAGTACTTC,CATTLGQDKHEQYF
-,TRBV30,TRBD1,TRBJ1-4,TGTGCCTGGAGTGTACCAGGGGGAGGGGAAAAACTGTTTTTT,CAWSVPGGGEKLFF